This TCR beta chain was observed in a study of T cells after yellow fever vaccination. Notes on the study in general: Weaker overall was a secondary response that nonetheless peaked faster, on day 5 versus 15. Reappearance after the booster was observed for most primary-vaccination clones (96% CD4, about 91% CD8).

Per the germline V gene, CDR1 is SGHKS and CDR2 is YYEKEE (reference sequence). V shed 3 bases and J 4 bases; nucleotides not matched to a gene: 13. There are 17 residues in the CDR3. This clonotype was counted many times. Its antigen is undetermined. TCRdb reprocessed the 5' RACE reads with MiXCR, giving one entry per CDR3 protein. The sample consists of some 320,000 distinct CDR3 sequences, 8.7% of them appearing once. The source material was PBMCs, sampled on the day of the first yellow fever vaccination. V and J are TRBV5-5 and TRBJ2-5; 9 nucleotides match TRBD1. This receptor was identified in a man aged 18 to 29 who received the YFV17D yellow fever vaccine. CDR3 bases: TGTGCCAGCAGCTCGCAACCGGGACAGGGAATTGGAGAGACCCAGTACTTC. Its translation is CASSSQPGQGIGETQYF. The full variable domain, rest sourced from reference TRBV5-5 and TRBJ2-5, is DAGVTQSPTHLIKTRGQQVTLRCSPISGHKSVSWYQQVLGQGPQFIFQYYEKEERGRGNFPDRFSARQFPNYSSELNVNALLLGDSALYLCASSSQPGQGIGETQYFGPGTRLLVL.